A selection of T cell receptor beta chains follows, all from one sample in a study of shared clonotypes between healthy human individuals. Some clones are missing from TCRdb's copy, which holds only in-frame ones; the method was immunoSEQ multiplex PCR. Altogether roughly 1,000,000 clones are present, 75% to 85% being singletons, with the ten largest covering approximately 0.56%. The sequencing sample was made of memory CD4+ T cells from PBMCs. These receptors were taken from a man younger than 35 in good health. Some clones in this sample may be carry-over from other donors' samples. Both conserved end residues are part of each CDR3. Each record gives: V gene, clone size, D gene, J gene, CDR3 DNA, CDR3 protein. A D gene is named only where the DNA matches it firmly. Not every row has a clone size; where given, it reads once, few, many or a size class.

>TRBV6-6|once|TRBD1|TRBJ1-1
TGTGCCAGCAGGCCGGGACAGGGATACACTGAAGCTTTCTTT
CASRPGQGYTEAFF
>TRBV27|-|-|TRBJ2-1
TGTGCCAGCAGTATACGAGATGAGCAGTTCTTC
CASSIRDEQFF
>TRBV19|-|-|TRBJ2-5
TGTGCCAGTAGTATCACGGGAGCGGGCGAAGAGACCCAGTACTTC
CASSITGAGEETQYF
>TRBV30|once|-|TRBJ2-6
TGTGCCTGGAGCTTGGGATCTGGGGCCAACGTCCTGACTTTC
CAWSLGSGANVLTF
>TRBV28|-|-|TRBJ1-3
TGTGCCAGCTTGGGGGGAGGAAACACCATATATTTT
CASLGGGNTIYF
>TRBV28|-|-|TRBJ2-7
TGTGCCAGCAGTTCTCAGACAGGTACCTACGAGCAGTACTTC
CASSSQTGTYEQYF
>TRBV7-2|once|-|TRBJ2-7
TGTGCCAGCAGCCGGGACTTCCCTTCCTACGAGCAGTACTTC
CASSRDFPSYEQYF
>TRBV5-1|-|TRBD1|TRBJ1-1
TGCGCCAGCAGCTTGGCGGACAGGGGGAGGACTGAAGCTTTCTTT
CASSLADRGRTEAFF
>TRBV14|-|-|TRBJ2-5
TGTGCCAGCAGCCAGGGTACCTTTCGGCAAGAGACCCAGTACTTC
CASSQGTFRQETQYF
>TRBV11-2|-|TRBD2|TRBJ2-3
TGTGCCAGCAGCTGGAAGCGGGGGGAAACAGATACGCAGTATTTT
CASSWKRGETDTQYF
>TRBV18|-|TRBD2|TRBJ2-7
TGTGCCACCCGGAGCGGGAGGGACTACGAGCAGTACTTC
CATRSGRDYEQYF
>TRBV5-1|-|-|TRBJ2-7
TGCGCCAGCAGCCAAAACACGTACGAGCAGTACTTC
CASSQNTYEQYF
>TRBV7-8|-|-|TRBJ2-3
TGTGCTTCGGGGGTAAGCGGTGCAGATACGCAGTATTTT
CASGVSGADTQYF
>TRBV4-3|-|-|TRBJ1-4
TGCGCCAGCAGCCAAGATAAACGACTTAATGAAAAACTGTTTTTT
CASSQDKRLNEKLFF